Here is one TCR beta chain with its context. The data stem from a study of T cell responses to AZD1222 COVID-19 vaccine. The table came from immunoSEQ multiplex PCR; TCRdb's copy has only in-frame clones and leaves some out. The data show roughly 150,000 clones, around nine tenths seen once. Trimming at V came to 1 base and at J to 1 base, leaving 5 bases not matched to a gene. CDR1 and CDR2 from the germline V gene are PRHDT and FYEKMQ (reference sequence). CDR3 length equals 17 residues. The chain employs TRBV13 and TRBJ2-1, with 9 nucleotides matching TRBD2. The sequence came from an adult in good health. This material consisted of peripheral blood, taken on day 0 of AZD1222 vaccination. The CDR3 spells CASSLATSGFSYNEQFF. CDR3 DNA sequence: TGTGCCAGCAGCTTAGCTACTAGCGGGTTTTCCTACAATGAGCAGTTCTTC.